The table lists the clone carrying this T cell receptor beta chain with a few counts. The antigen remains unidentified. These data come from a study of cytomegalovirus exposure and HLA in healthy donors. On the study more broadly: From HLA-typed donors, an early data release held some 80 million unique TCRs.

This PCR relied on a set of 60 Vbeta primers and 13 Jbeta primers. Produced via immunoSEQ multiplex PCR; TCRdb's table is partial and in-frame only. The sample consists of under 110,000 clones, 75% of them appearing once. General study results and limits: Fewer than 200 TCR beta chains were listed as cytomegalovirus-associated. TCR beta sequences reportedly predicted the HLA-A and HLA-B alleles of most subjects accurately. There was a cluster of highly shared sequence variants that was likely a sequencing artifact.

The CDR3 runs to 16 residues. V shed 1 base, J shed 5 bases, and the junction held 11 bases outside the gene matches. Per germline, CDR1 SGHDT and CDR2 YYEEEE. This receptor was identified in a male donor in good health and CMV-seropositive. The sequencing sample was made of PBMCs. This chain connects TRBV5-6 to TRBJ2-7; 8 positions match TRBD1. The CDR3 here is CASSLRPRQGRDEQYF. CDR3 coding DNA: TGTGCCAGCAGCTTGCGGCCCAGACAGGGGAGAGACGAGCAGTACTTC.